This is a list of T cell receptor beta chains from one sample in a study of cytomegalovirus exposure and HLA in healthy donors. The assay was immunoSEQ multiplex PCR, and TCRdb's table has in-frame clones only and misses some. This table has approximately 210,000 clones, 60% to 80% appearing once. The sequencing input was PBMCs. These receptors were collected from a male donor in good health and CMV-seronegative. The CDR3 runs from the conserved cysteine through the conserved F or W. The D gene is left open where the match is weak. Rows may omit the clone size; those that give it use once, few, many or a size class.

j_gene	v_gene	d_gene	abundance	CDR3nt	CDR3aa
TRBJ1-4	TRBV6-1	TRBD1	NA	TGTGCCAGCAGTGAGCGACAGGGGCCTGAAAAACTGTTTTTT	CASSERQGPEKLFF
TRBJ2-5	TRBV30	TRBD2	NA	TGTGCCTGGGACTTAGCGGGAGGCTCTTTAGAGACCCAGTACTTC	CAWDLAGGSLETQYF
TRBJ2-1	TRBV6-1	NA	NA	TGTGCCAGCAGTGAAGTGGCGGGGCTCTACAATGAGCAGTTCTTC	CASSEVAGLYNEQFF
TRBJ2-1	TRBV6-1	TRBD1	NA	TGTGCCAGCAGTGACGCGGGACAGGGGTACAATGAGCAGTTCTTC	CASSDAGQGYNEQFF
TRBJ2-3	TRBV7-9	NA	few	TGTGCCAGCCGCGGGGCGTCCGGCACAGATACGCAGTATTTT	CASRGASGTDTQYF
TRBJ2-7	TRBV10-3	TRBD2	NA	TGTGCCATCACTTCAGCGGGGGGGCTCTACGAGCAGTACTTC	CAITSAGGLYEQYF
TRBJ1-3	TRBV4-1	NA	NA	TGCGCCAGCAGCCAACCCTCGGGGGGTCCAAGAAACACCATATATTTT	CASSQPSGGPRNTIYF
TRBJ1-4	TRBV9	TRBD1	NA	TGTGCCAGCAGCGTAGAGGGACAGGGGGGCGAAAAACTGTTTTTT	CASSVEGQGGEKLFF
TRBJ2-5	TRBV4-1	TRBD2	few	TGCGCCAGCAGCCAGGGACTAGCGGGGGGCGAAGAGACCCAGTACTTC	CASSQGLAGGEETQYF
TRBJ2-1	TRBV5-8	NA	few	TGTGCCAGCAGCTTGGCCCGCCGGGGTGAGCAGTTCTTC	CASSLARRGEQFF
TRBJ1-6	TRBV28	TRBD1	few	TGTGCCAGCAGTCCACGGGACAGCCGGCAGAGCTCCTATAATTCACCCCTCCACTTT	CASSPRDSRQSSYNSPLHF
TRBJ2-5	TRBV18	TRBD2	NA	TGTGCCAGCTCACCACTAGCGGGGATCCAAGAGACCCAGTACTTC	CASSPLAGIQETQYF
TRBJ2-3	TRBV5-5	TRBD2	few	TGTGCCAGCAGCCCGGGACTAGCGGGAGGCCGCACAGATACGCAGTATTTT	CASSPGLAGGRTDTQYF
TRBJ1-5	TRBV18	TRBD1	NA	TGTGCCAGCTCACCACTTAGGGGGCCCGAGCCCCAGCATTTT	CASSPLRGPEPQHF
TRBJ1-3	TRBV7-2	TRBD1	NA	TGTGCCAGCAGCTTAGAGGGGGCAGGCCGAACCTCTGGAAACACCATATATTTT	CASSLEGAGRTSGNTIYF
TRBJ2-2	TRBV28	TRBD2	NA	TGTGCCAGCAGCTCCCCCCTTCTAGCGGGAGCGCGCACCGGGGAGCTGTTTTTT	CASSSPLLAGARTGELFF
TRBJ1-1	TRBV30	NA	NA	TGTGCCTGGAAAGTTCATGGGGAGTGGGAAGCTTTCTTT	CAWKVHGEWEAFF
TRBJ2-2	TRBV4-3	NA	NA	TGCGCCAGCAGCCGGCAAGTATTCACCGGGGAGCTGTTTTTT	CASSRQVFTGELFF
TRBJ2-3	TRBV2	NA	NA	TGTGCCAGCATCCCGTTGACTAGTAAAGTAGGAGATACGCAGTATTTT	CASIPLTSKVGDTQYF
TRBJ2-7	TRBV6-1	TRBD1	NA	TGTGCCAGCAGTGACGGGACAGGGGGCTACGAGCAGTACTTC	CASSDGTGGYEQYF
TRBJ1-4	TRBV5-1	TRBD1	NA	TGCGCCAGCAGCTTGCAGGGGGCGGATGAAAAACTGTTTTTT	CASSLQGADEKLFF
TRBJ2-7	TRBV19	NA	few	TGTGCCAGTAGTATTGGTCCAGTCCTCTACGAGCAGTACTTC	CASSIGPVLYEQYF
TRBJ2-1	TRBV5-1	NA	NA	TGCGCCAGCAGCTTGGGGCTAGATTACTACAATGAGCAGTTCTTC	CASSLGLDYYNEQFF
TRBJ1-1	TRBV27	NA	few	TGTGCCAGCTCCCTCGGAGGGATCACTGAAGCTTTCTTT	CASSLGGITEAFF
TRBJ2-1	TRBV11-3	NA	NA	TGTGCCAGCAGCTTGGATAGTTTTGGCCAGGGGACCTACAATGAGCAGTTCTTC	CASSLDSFGQGTYNEQFF
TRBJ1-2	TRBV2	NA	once	TGTGCCAGCAGTGAAGAGGGGACTGCGCTAGGCTATGGCTACACCTTC	CASSEEGTALGYGYTF
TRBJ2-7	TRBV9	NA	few	TGTGCCAGCAGTCGGGGTGGGAGCTCCTACGAGCAGTACTTC	CASSRGGSSYEQYF
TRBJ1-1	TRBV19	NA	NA	TGTGCCAGTACCCAGGCAGGGTTCACTGAAGCTTTCTTT	CASTQAGFTEAFF
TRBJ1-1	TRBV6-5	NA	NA	TGTGCCAGCAGTTGGTACAGCAGGGGTATGAACACTGAAGCTTTCTTT	CASSWYSRGMNTEAFF
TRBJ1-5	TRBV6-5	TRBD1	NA	TGTGCCAGCAGGCAGGGGGCCGAGGGCAATCAGCCCCAGCATTTT	CASRQGAEGNQPQHF
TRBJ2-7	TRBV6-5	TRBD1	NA	TGTGCCAGCAGTTACGGGACAGGATACTCCTACGAGCAGTACTTC	CASSYGTGYSYEQYF
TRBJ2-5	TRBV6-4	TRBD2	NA	TGTGCCAGCAGTGACGTAGGACTAGCGGCCTTCCAAGAGACCCAGTACTTC	CASSDVGLAAFQETQYF
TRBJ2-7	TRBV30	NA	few	TGTGCCTGGAATCTCGGGGAATACGAGCAGTACTTC	CAWNLGEYEQYF
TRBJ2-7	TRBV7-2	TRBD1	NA	TGTGCCAGCAGCTTAAGAGCCCCAGCTGGCAGGGGGCAGTACGAGCAGTACTTC	CASSLRAPAGRGQYEQYF
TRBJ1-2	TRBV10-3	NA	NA	TGTGCCATCAGTGAATCGGAAGGGGCCGGTGGCTACACCTTC	CAISESEGAGGYTF
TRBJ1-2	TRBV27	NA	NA	TGTGCCAGCAGCCTCACAGGGAGCATAGGCTACACCTTC	CASSLTGSIGYTF
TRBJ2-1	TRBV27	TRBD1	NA	TGTGCCAGCAGTGACAGGGGGGGGTTCAATGAGCAGTTCTTC	CASSDRGGFNEQFF
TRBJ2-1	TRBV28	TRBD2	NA	TGTGCCAGCCACTCCTCAGGGGGTAGTGGGACTAGCGGGAGGGCAAGCTCCTACAATGAGCAGTTCTTC	CASHSSGGSGTSGRASSYNEQFF
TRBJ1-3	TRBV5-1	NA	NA	TGCGCCAGCAGCTTGGGGCGGGCAGCTTCTGGAAACACCATATATTTT	CASSLGRAASGNTIYF
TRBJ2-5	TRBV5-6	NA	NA	TGTGCCAGCAGCACCAGGGTTGAGAGTCAAGAGACCCAGTACTTC	CASSTRVESQETQYF
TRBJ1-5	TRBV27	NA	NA	TGTGCCAGCAGTTTCAGGGTGGATCAGCCCCAGCATTTT	CASSFRVDQPQHF
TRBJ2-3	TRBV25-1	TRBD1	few	TGTGCCAGCAGTGCCACACGTCCCGGGACAGGGGGTACAGATACGCAGTATTTT	CASSATRPGTGGTDTQYF
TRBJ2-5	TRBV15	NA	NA	TGTGCCACCAGCAGAGGTCTACTGGAGACCCAGTACTTC	CATSRGLLETQYF
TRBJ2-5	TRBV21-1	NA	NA	TGTGCCAGCAGCAAAGGGACTAGCGGGACTAGGACCCAGTACTTC	CASSKGTSGTRTQYF
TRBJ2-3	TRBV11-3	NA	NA	TGTGCCAGCAGCCTCGGGGAAAGGACAGATACGCAGTATTTT	CASSLGERTDTQYF
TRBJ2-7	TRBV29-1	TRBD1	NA	TGCAGCGTTGGGAGGACAGGGGTCCACGAGCAGTACTTC	CSVGRTGVHEQYF
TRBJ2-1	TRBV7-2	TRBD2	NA	TGTGCCAGCAGCTCGGGACTAGCGGGAGTTGGTGAGCAGTTCTTC	CASSSGLAGVGEQFF
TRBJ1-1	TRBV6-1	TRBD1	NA	TGTGCCAGCAGTGAATACAGGGGGATGAACACTGAAGCTTTCTTT	CASSEYRGMNTEAFF
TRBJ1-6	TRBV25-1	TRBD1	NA	TGTGCCAGCAGTGGGTGGACAGGGGCTAATTCACCCCTCCACTTT	CASSGWTGANSPLHF
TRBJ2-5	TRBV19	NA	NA	TGTGCCAGTAGTATTGCAGGGTTTGGAGAGACCCAGTACTTC	CASSIAGFGETQYF
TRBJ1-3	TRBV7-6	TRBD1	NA	TGTGCCAGCAGCCCCTTGTTACAACAGGGGGCAGCGGGAAACACCATATATTTT	CASSPLLQQGAAGNTIYF
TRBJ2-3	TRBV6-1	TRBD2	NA	TGTGCCAGCAGTCGCCGGGAGGGCAGCACAGATACGCAGTATTTT	CASSRREGSTDTQYF
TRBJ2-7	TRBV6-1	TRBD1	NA	TGTGCCAGCAGTGTGCGGACAGGGGGCTACTACGAGCAGTACTTC	CASSVRTGGYYEQYF
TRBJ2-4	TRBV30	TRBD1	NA	TGTGCCTGGAGCGAGGGACAGGCCATCCTAGCCAAAAACATTCAGTACTTC	CAWSEGQAILAKNIQYF